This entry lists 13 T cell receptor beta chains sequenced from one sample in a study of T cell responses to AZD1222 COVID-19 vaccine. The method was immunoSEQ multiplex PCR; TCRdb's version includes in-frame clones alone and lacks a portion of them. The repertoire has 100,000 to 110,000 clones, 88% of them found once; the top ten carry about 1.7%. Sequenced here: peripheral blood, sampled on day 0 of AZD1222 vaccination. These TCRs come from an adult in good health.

The CDR3 DNA is TGTGCCAGCAGTCCTCGACTAGCGGGGAACAATGAGCAGTTCTTC. This gives the protein CASSPRLAGNNEQFF. V gene TRBV6-4 combines with J gene TRBJ2-1; 11 nucleotides agree with TRBD2. CDR1 is MRHNA, CDR2 SNTAGT, per germline. V shed 5 bases and J 5 bases; nucleotides not matched to a gene: 5. The CDR3 runs to 15 residues.

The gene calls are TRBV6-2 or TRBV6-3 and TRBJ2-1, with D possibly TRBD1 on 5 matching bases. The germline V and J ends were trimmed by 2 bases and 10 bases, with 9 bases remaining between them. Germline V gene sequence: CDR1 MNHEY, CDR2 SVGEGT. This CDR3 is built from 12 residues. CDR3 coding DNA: TGTGCCAGCAGTTACCAGGGTAGAGAGCAGTTCTTC. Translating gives CASSYQGREQFF.

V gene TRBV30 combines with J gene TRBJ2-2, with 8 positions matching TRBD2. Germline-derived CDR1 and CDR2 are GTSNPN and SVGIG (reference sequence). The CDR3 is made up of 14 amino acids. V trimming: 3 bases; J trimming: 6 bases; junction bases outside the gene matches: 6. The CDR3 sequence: CAWRGGLVAGELFF. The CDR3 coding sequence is TGTGCCTGGAGGGGGGGACTAGTCGCCGGGGAGCTGTTTTTT.

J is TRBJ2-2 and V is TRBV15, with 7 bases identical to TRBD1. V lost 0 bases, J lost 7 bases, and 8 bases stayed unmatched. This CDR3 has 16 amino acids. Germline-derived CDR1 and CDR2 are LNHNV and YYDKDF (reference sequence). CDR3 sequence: CATSRERDSLSGELFF. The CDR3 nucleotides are TGTGCCACCAGCAGAGAACGGGACAGCCTGAGCGGGGAGCTGTTTTTT.

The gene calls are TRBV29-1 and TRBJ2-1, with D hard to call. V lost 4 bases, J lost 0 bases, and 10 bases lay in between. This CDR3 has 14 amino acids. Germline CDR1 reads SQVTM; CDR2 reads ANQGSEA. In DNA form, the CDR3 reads TGCAGCGTTGGGGTAGTAGGCTCCTACAATGAGCAGTTCTTC. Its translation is CSVGVVGSYNEQFF.

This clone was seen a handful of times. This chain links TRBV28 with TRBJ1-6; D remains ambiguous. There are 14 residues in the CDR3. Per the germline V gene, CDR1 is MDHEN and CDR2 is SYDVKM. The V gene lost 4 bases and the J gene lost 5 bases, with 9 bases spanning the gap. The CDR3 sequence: CASSYHQDNSPLHF. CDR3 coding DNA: TGTGCCAGCAGTTACCATCAGGATAATTCACCCCTCCACTTT.

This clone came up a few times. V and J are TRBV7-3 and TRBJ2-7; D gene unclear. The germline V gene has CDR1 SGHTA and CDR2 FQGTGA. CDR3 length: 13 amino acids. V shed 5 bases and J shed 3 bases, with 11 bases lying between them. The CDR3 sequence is CASSQAGGYEQYF. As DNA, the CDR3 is TGTGCCAGCAGCCAAGCAGGTGGCTACGAGCAGTACTTC.

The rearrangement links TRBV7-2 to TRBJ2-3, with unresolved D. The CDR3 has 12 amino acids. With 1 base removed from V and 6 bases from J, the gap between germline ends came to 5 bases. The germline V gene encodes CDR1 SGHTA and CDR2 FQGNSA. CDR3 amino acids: CASSLGWDTQYF. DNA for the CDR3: TGTGCCAGCAGCTTAGGGTGGGATACGCAGTATTTT.

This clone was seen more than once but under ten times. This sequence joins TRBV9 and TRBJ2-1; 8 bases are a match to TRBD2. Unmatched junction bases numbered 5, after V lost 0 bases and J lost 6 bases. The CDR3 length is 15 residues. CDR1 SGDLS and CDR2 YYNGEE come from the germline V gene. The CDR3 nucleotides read TGTGCCAGCAGCGTAGGGGCGGGAGGTAGCAATGAGCAGTTCTTC. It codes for CASSVGAGGSNEQFF.

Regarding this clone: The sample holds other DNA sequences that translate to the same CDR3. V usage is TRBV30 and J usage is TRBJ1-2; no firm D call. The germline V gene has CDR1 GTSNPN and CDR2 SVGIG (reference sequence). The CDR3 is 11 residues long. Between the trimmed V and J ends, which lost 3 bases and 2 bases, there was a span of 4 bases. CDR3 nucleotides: TGTGCCTGGAGCCCCAACTATGGCTACACCTTC. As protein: CAWSPNYGYTF.

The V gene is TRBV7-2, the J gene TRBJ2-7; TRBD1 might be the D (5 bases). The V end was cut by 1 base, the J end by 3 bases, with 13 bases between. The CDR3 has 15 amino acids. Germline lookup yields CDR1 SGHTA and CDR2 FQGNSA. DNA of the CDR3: TGTGCCAGCAGCTTAGACTCAGGGTTCGGCTACGAGCAGTACTTC. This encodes CASSLDSGFGYEQYF.

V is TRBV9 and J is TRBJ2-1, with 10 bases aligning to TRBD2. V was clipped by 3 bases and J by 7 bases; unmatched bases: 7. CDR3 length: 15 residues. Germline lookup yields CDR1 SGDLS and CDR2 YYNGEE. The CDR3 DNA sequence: TGTGCCAGCAGCGCAGGACTAGCGGACAGAAATGAGCAGTTCTTC. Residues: CASSAGLADRNEQFF.

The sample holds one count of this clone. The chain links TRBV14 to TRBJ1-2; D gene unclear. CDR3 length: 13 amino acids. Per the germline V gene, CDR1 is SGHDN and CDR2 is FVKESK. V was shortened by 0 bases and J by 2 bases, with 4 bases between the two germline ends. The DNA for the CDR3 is TGTGCCAGCAGCCAAGACCCGAACTATGGCTACACCTTC. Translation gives CASSQDPNYGYTF.